This TCR beta chain comes out of a study of spatial heterogeneity in lung cancer. Study-wide background: There were consistently more beta-chain sequences detected than alpha-chain sequences.

Stated time point: sample taken at primary tumor resection. Unsorted whole RNA samples from tumor, nontumor lung or frozen PBMC were sequenced. V shed 3 bases and J 0 bases; nucleotides not matched to a gene: 6. The germline V gene has CDR1 SQVTM and CDR2 ANQGSEA. The CDR3 runs to 15 residues. TCRdb processed the 5' RACE reads anew with MiXCR; each CDR3 protein has one entry. The sample holds approximately 25,000 distinct CDR3 sequences; 3.3% are singletons and the top ten take under 35%. Study conclusions and caveats: Compared with follow-up, resection was when ubiquitous expanded tumor TCRs appeared in blood more.

Judged by abundance, this clonotype is medium-sized (0.01 to 0.1%). The antigen is unknown. The V call is TRBV29-1, the J call TRBJ1-1, with 8 bases that match TRBD1. The source was PBMCs, collected at surgery. The TCR originated in a female donor with early-stage non-small cell lung cancer. The chain's CDR3 is CSVDGTGIMNTEAFF. CDR3 nucleotide sequence: TGCAGCGTTGACGGGACAGGAATAATGAACACTGAAGCTTTCTTT.